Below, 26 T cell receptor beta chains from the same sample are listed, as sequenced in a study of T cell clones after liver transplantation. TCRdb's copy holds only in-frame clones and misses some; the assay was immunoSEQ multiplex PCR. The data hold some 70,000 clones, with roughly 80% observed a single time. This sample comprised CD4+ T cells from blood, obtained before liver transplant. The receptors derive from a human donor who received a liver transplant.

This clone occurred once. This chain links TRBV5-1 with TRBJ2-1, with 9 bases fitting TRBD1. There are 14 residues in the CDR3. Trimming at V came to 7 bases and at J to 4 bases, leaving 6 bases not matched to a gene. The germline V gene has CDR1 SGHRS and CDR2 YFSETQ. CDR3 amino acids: CASGVGQGYNEQFF. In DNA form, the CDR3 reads TGCGCCAGCGGTGTCGGACAGGGGTACAATGAGCAGTTCTTC.

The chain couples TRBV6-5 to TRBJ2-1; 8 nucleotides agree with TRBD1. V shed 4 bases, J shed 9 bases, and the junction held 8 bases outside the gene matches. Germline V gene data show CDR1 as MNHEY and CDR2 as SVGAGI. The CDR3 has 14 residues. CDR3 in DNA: TGTGCCAGCAGTTTCTCGGACAGGGTAACTGAGCAGTTCTTC. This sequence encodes CASSFSDRVTEQFF.

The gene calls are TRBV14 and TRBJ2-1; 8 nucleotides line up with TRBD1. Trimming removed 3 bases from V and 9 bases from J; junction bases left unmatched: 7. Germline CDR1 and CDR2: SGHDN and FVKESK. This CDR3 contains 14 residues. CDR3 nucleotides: TGTGCCAGCAGCCACCGGGCAGGGGGCGGTGAGCAGTTCTTC. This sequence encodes CASSHRAGGGEQFF.

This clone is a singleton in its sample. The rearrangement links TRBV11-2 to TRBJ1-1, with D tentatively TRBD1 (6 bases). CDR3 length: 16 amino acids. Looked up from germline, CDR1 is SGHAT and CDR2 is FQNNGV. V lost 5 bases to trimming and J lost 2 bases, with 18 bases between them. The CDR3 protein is CASSLNGGFLNTEAFF. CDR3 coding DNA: TGTGCCAGCAGCCTCAATGGGGGCTTTTTAAACACTGAAGCTTTCTTT.

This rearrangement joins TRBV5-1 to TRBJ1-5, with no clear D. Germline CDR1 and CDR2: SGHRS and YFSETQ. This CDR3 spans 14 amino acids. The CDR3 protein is CARNRAYSNQPQHF. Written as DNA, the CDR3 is TGCGCGCGAAACCGGGCCTATAGCAATCAGCCCCAGCATTTT.

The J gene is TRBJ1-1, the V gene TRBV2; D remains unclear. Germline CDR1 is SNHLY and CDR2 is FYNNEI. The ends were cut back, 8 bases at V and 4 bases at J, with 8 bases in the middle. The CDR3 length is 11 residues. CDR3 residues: CASRPVTEAFF. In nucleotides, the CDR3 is TGTGCCAGCCGCCCGGTCACTGAAGCTTTCTTT.

CDR3 DNA sequence: TGTGCCAGTAGTATTAGACAGAACACTGAAGCTTTCTTT. It specifies CASSIRQNTEAFF. The chain is built from TRBV19 and TRBJ1-1; D uncertain. V dropped 3 bases and J dropped 1 base, with 6 bases sitting between them. This CDR3 is 13 amino acids long. Germline CDR1 and CDR2: LNHDA and SQIVND (reference sequence).

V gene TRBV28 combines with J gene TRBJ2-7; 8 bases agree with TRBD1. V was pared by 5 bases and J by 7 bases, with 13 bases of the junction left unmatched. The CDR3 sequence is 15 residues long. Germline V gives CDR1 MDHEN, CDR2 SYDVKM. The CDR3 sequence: CASSKGGRGLREQYF. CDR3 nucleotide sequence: TGTGCCAGCAGTAAAGGGGGCAGGGGGCTTCGGGAGCAGTACTTC.

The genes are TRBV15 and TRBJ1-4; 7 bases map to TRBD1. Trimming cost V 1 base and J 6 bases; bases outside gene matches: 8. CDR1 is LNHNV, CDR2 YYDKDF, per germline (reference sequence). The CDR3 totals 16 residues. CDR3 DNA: TGTGCCACCAGCAGAGCGATCTCAGGGGGTGATGAAAAACTGTTTTTT. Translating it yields CATSRAISGGDEKLFF.

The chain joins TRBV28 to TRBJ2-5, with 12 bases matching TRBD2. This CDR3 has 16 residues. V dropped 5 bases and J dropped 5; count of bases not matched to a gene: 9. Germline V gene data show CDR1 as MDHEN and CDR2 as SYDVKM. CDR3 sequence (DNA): TGTGCCAGCAGTCGCGTGACTAGCGGGAGAGGCGAGACCCAGTACTTC. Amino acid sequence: CASSRVTSGRGETQYF.

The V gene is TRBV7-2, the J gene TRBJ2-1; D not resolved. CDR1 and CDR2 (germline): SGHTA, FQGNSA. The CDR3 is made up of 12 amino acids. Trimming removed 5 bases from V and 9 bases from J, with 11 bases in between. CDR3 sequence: CASSLDVGEQFF. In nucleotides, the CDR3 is TGTGCCAGCAGCCTCGACGTAGGTGAGCAGTTCTTC.

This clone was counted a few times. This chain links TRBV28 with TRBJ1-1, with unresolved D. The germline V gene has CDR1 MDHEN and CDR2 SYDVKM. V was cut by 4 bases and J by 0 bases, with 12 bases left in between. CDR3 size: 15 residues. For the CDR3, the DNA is TGTGCCAGCAGTTCCCACAGAGTCATGAACACTGAAGCTTTCTTT. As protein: CASSSHRVMNTEAFF. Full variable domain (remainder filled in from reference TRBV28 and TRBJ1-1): DVKVTQSSRYLVKRTGEKVFLECVQDMDHENMFWYRQDPGLGLRLIYFSYDVKMKEKGDIPEGYSVSREKKERFSLILESASTNQTSMYLCASSSHRVMNTEAFFGQGTRLTVV.

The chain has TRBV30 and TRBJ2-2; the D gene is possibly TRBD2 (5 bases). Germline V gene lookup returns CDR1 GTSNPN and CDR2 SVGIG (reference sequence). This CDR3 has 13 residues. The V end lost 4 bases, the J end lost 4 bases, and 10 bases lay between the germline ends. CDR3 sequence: CAWKGGFTGELFF. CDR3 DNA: TGTGCCTGGAAAGGAGGATTCACCGGGGAGCTGTTTTTT.

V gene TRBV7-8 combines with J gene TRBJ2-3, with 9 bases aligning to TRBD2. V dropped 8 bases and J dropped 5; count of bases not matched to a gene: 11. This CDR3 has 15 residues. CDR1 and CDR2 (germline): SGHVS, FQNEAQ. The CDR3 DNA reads TGTGCCAGCTGTACGCTGGCGGGGGGGGTAGATACGCAGTATTTT. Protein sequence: CASCTLAGGVDTQYF.

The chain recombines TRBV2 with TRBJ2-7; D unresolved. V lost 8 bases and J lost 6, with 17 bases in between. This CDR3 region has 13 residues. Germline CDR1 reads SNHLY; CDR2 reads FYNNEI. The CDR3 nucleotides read TGTGCCAGCCAAGCGTCTAGGCCTTTCGAGCAGTACTTC. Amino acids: CASQASRPFEQYF.

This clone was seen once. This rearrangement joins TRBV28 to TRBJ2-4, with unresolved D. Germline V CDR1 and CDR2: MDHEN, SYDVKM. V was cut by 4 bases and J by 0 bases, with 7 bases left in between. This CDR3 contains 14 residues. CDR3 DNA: TGTGCCAGCAGTTATTCAAGAGCCAAAAACATTCAGTACTTC. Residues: CASSYSRAKNIQYF. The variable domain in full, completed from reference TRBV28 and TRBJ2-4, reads DVKVTQSSRYLVKRTGEKVFLECVQDMDHENMFWYRQDPGLGLRLIYFSYDVKMKEKGDIPEGYSVSREKKERFSLILESASTNQTSMYLCASSYSRAKNIQYFGAGTRLSVL.

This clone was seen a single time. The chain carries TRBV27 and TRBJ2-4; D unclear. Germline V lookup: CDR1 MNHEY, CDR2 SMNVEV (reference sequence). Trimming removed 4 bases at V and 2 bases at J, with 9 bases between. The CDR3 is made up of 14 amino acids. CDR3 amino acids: CASSSLGSKNIQYF. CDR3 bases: TGTGCCAGCAGTTCTTTGGGGTCCAAAAACATTCAGTACTTC.

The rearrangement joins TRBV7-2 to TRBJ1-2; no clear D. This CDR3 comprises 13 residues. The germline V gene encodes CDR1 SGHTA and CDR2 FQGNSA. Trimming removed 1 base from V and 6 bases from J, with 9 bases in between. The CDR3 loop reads CASSLERVNGYTF. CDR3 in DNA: TGTGCCAGCAGCTTAGAACGAGTGAATGGCTACACCTTC.

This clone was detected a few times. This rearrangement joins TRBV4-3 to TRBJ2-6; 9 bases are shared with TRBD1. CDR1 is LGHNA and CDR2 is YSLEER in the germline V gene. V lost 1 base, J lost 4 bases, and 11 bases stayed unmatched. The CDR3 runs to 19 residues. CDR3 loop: CASSQARGQGMWGANVLTF. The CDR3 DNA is TGCGCCAGCAGCCAAGCCCGCGGACAGGGGATGTGGGGGGCCAACGTCCTGACTTTC.

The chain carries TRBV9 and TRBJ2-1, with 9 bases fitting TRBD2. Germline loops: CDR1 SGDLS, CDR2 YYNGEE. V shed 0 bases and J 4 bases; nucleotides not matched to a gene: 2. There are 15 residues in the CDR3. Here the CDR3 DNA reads TGTGCCAGCAGCGTAGAGCTAGCGGGGTACAATGAGCAGTTCTTC. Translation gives CASSVELAGYNEQFF.

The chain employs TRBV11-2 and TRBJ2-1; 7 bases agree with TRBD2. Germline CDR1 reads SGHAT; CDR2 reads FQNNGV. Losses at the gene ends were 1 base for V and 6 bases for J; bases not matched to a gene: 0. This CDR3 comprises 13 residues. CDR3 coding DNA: TGTGCCAGCAGCTTAGGACTAGCCAATGAGCAGTTCTTC. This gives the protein CASSLGLANEQFF.

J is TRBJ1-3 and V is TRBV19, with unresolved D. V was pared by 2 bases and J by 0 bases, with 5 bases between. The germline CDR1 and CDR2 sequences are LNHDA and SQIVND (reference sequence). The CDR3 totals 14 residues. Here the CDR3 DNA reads TGTGCCAGTAGTATATCTAACTCTGGAAACACCATATATTTT. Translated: CASSISNSGNTIYF.

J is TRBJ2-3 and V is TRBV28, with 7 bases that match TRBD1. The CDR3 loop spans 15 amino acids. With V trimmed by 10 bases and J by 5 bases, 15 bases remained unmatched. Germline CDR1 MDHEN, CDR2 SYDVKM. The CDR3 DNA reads TGTGCCACCGGATCAACAGGGGCAGTAGTAGATACGCAGTATTTT. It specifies CATGSTGAVVDTQYF.

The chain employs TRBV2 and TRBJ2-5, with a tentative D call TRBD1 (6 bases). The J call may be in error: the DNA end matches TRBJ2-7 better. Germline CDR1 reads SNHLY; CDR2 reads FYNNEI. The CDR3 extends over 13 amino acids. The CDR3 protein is CASRPPQGTEQYF. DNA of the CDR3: TGTGCCAGCAGGCCCCCACAGGGAACCGAGCAGTACTTC.

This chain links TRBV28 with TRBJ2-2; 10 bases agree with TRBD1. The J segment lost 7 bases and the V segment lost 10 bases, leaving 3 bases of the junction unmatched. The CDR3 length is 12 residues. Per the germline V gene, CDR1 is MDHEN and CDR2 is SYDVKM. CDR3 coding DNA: TGTGCCATCGACAGGGGGCACGGGGAGCTGTTTTTT. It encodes CAIDRGHGELFF.

The CDR3: CASSQVAPQETQYF. For the CDR3, the DNA is TGCGCCAGCAGCCAAGTGGCCCCCCAAGAGACCCAGTACTTC. The rearrangement links TRBV4-1 to TRBJ2-5; no firm D call. Germline V gives CDR1 MGHRA, CDR2 YSYEKL. This CDR3 spans 14 amino acids. Trimming took off 1 base at V and 1 base at J, with 7 bases between the two ends.